Below are 26 T cell receptor beta chains sequenced from a single sample in a study of blood T cell repertoires in COVID-19. Assay used: immunoSEQ multiplex PCR; TCRdb lists only in-frame clones, some missing. The data hold approximately 30,000 clones, with over 75% observed a single time. What was sequenced was peripheral blood. These receptors all come from a human donor in a cohort sampled during active COVID-19.

The chain is built from TRBV5-4 and TRBJ1-5; a possible D gene is TRBD1 (6 bases). This CDR3 has 14 residues. Trimming removed 3 bases at V and 9 bases at J, with 16 bases between. Germline values: CDR1 SGHNT, CDR2 YYREEE (reference sequence). This chain's CDR3 is CASSSQGIDGPQHF. In DNA, the CDR3 is TGTGCCAGCAGCTCACAGGGTATAGATGGGCCCCAGCATTTT.

This chain uses TRBV28 with TRBJ2-5, with TRBD1 as a possible D gene (6 bases). Per the germline V gene, CDR1 is MDHEN and CDR2 is SYDVKM. Deletions cut 2 bases from V and 4 bases from J, with 14 bases between. This CDR3 spans 15 amino acids. CDR3 coding DNA: TGTGCCAGCAGTTTAGTCCAGGGGATAGGAGAGACCCAGTACTTC. Translated: CASSLVQGIGETQYF.

CDR3 region: CASSFYGYSGANVLTF. The CDR3 nucleotides read TGTGCCAGCAGTTTCTACGGTTACTCTGGGGCCAACGTCCTGACTTTC. This sequence joins TRBV7-2 and TRBJ2-6; no definite D call. There are 16 residues in the CDR3. CDR1 is SGHTA and CDR2 is FQGNSA in the germline V gene. V lost 6 bases to trimming and J lost 0 bases, with 12 bases between them.

The chain combines TRBV4-3 with TRBJ2-2; TRBD2 matches 10 bases. This CDR3 spans 16 amino acids. CDR1 and CDR2 (germline): LGHNA, YSLEER. V shed 4 bases and J 4 bases; nucleotides not matched to a gene: 6. CDR3 amino acids: CASSLQRGGLTGELFF. As DNA, the CDR3 is TGCGCCAGCAGCCTTCAGCGGGGGGGCCTCACCGGGGAGCTGTTTTTT.

This sequence joins TRBV5-1 and TRBJ1-2; perhaps TRBD1 as D (5 bases). The length of the CDR3 is 16 residues. V lost 1 base, J lost 0 bases, and 13 bases lay in between. Germline V CDR1 and CDR2: SGHRS, YFSETQ. CDR3 residues: CASSLNFRGANYGYTF. The CDR3 DNA reads as TGCGCCAGCAGCTTGAATTTTCGGGGGGCTAACTATGGCTACACCTTC.

The chain combines TRBV6-6 with TRBJ2-6, with TRBD2 as a possible D gene (5 bases). Germline V gives CDR1 MNHNY, CDR2 SVGAGI (reference sequence). The CDR3 runs to 15 residues. V was pared by 5 bases and J by 4 bases, with 12 bases between. The CDR3 loop reads CASSLEGGGANVLTF. The CDR3 coding sequence is TGTGCCAGCAGTCTCGAGGGCGGCGGGGCCAACGTCCTGACTTTC.

The rearrangement links TRBV11-3 to TRBJ2-3, with 15 bases matching TRBD2. CDR3 size: 16 residues. V was clipped by 3 bases and J by 4 bases; unmatched bases: 2. CDR1 is SGHNT and CDR2 is YENEEA in the germline V gene. CDR3 nucleotides: TGTGCCAGCAGCTTTGGACTAGCGGGGGGGTCAGATACGCAGTATTTT. It encodes CASSFGLAGGSDTQYF. The full variable domain, its missing parts supplied by reference TRBV11-3 and TRBJ2-3, is EAGVVQSPRYKIIEKKQPVAFWCNPISGHNTLYWYLQNLGQGPELLIRYENEEAVDDSQLPKDRFSAERLKGVDSTLKIQPAELGDSAVYLCASSFGLAGGSDTQYFGPGTRLTVL.

The rearrangement links TRBV12-3 or TRBV12-4 to TRBJ2-5, with unresolved D. The CDR3 length is 11 residues. The ends were cut back, 3 bases at V and 3 bases at J, with 2 bases in the middle. The CDR3 reads CASSFEETQYF. CDR3 nucleotide sequence: TGTGCCAGCAGTTTCGAAGAGACCCAGTACTTC.

The chain links TRBV10-2 to TRBJ2-7; 11 positions agree with TRBD2. The CDR3 covers 13 residues. The junction had 2 bases not matched to a gene; V was cut back by 7 bases and J by 3 bases. Germline values: CDR1 WSHSY, CDR2 SAAADI. The DNA of the CDR3 is TGCGCCAGCACCCTAGCGGGGGGCTACGAGCAGTACTTC. Its translation: CASTLAGGYEQYF.

The rearrangement links TRBV7-9 to TRBJ1-2, with D tentatively TRBD1 (5 bases). Germline CDR1 and CDR2: SEHNR and FQNEAQ (reference sequence). Trimming shortened V by 5 bases and J by 5 bases, and 15 bases separated the two germline ends. This CDR3 spans 14 amino acids. The CDR3 coding sequence is TGTGCCAGCAGCCCCCAGGGTTCCGGATATGGCTACACCTTC. As protein: CASSPQGSGYGYTF.

CDR3 sequence: CASRRGRLAVNTGELFF. The DNA of the CDR3 is TGTGCCAGCCGCCGGGGGAGACTAGCGGTGAACACCGGGGAGCTGTTTTTT. The rearrangement links TRBV6-2 or TRBV6-3 to TRBJ2-2, with 9 bases fitting TRBD2. Looked up from germline, CDR1 is MNHEY and CDR2 is SVGEGT. V lost 8 bases, J lost 1 base, and 11 bases stayed unmatched. This CDR3 has 17 amino acids.

The rearrangement links TRBV7-2 to TRBJ2-1; possibly TRBD1 for D (6 bases). In germline, CDR1 is SGHTA, CDR2 FQGNSA. V dropped 6 bases and J dropped 0 bases, with 24 bases sitting between them. This CDR3 region has 19 residues. CDR3 sequence reads: CASRLGGYGLPSSYNEQFF. As DNA, the CDR3 is TGTGCCAGCAGACTAGGGGGTTACGGTCTCCCTAGCTCCTACAATGAGCAGTTCTTC.

The chain has TRBV5-1 and TRBJ1-1; D gene ambiguous. This CDR3 contains 14 residues. Germline lookup yields CDR1 SGHRS and CDR2 YFSETQ. The V end was cut by 0 bases, the J end by 5 bases, with 11 bases between. The CDR3 protein is CASSLARVSTEAFF. The CDR3 bases are TGCGCCAGCAGCTTGGCGAGGGTTTCGACTGAAGCTTTCTTT. Combining the CDR3 with reference TRBV5-1 and TRBJ1-1 gives the whole variable domain KAGVTQTPRYLIKTRGQQVTLSCSPISGHRSVSWYQQTPGQGLQFLFEYFSETQRNKGNFPGRFSGRQFSNSRSEMNVSTLELGDSALYLCASSLARVSTEAFFGQGTRLTVV.

This chain connects TRBV11-2 to TRBJ2-2; D ambiguous. Trimming pared 2 bases from V and 3 bases from J, leaving 10 bases between. CDR1 and CDR2 from the germline V gene are SGHAT and FQNNGV. This CDR3 has 15 residues. The CDR3 coding sequence is TGTGCCAGCAGCTTAATCCAGTCCTACACCGGGGAGCTGTTTTTT. Its protein is CASSLIQSYTGELFF.

This clone appeared once. The rearrangement joins TRBV15 to TRBJ2-5, with D maybe TRBD1 (5 bases). Germline V gives CDR1 LNHNV, CDR2 YYDKDF (reference sequence). Between the trimmed V and J ends, which lost 4 bases and 5 bases, there was a span of 20 bases. The CDR3 sequence is 16 residues long. This CDR3 is CATSTRPTAVGETQYF. CDR3 bases: TGTGCCACCAGCACACGTCCGACAGCTGTTGGGGAGACCCAGTACTTC.

The V and J genes are TRBV1 and TRBJ2-1; TRBD2, as called in the table, went unchecked against the DNA. TRBV1 is classified as a pseudogene. The CDR3 sequence is 16 residues long. CDR3 region: CTSSQGLGDSYNEQFF. Here the CDR3 DNA reads TGCACCAGCAGCCAAGGACTCGGAGATTCCTACAATGAGCAGTTCTTC.

This clone occurred once. V is TRBV7-2 and J is TRBJ1-2; 7 bases align to TRBD1. This CDR3 comprises 13 residues. Germline V gives CDR1 SGHTA, CDR2 FQGNSA. V dropped 6 bases and J dropped 3; count of bases not matched to a gene: 4. The CDR3 is CASRPQGHYGYTF. The DNA of the CDR3 is TGTGCCAGCAGACCACAGGGGCACTATGGCTACACCTTC. Looking up the rest from reference TRBV7-2 and TRBJ1-2 gives the full variable domain: GAGVSQSPSNKVTEKGKDVELRCDPISGHTALYWYRQSLGQGLEFLIYFQGNSAPDKSGLPSDRFSAERTGGSVSTLTIQRTQQEDSAVYLCASRPQGHYGYTFGSGTRLTVV.

The chain recombines TRBV19 with TRBJ2-2; 7 nucleotides agree with TRBD1. The V gene end was trimmed by 4 bases and the J gene end by 0 bases; junction bases not matched to a gene: 5. The CDR3 contains 16 residues. Per the germline V gene, CDR1 is LNHDA and CDR2 is SQIVND (reference sequence). CDR3 DNA sequence: TGTGCCAGTAGTAAGACAGGGTTTACGAACACCGGGGAGCTGTTTTTT. This gives the protein CASSKTGFTNTGELFF.

The V call is TRBV7-9, the J call TRBJ2-5; D gene uncertain. The CDR3 spans 15 residues. Trimming removed 1 base at V and 0 bases at J, with 9 bases between. Germline CDR1 and CDR2: SEHNR and FQNEAQ (reference sequence). The CDR3 DNA follows: TGTGCCAGCAGCTTAGTCACCGAGTACCAAGAGACCCAGTACTTC. It codes for CASSLVTEYQETQYF.

The chain combines TRBV4-1 with TRBJ2-7, with D possibly TRBD1 on 5 matching bases. The length of the CDR3 is 15 residues. Germline V gives CDR1 MGHRA, CDR2 YSYEKL. Trimming took off 1 base at V and 2 bases at J, with 12 bases between the two ends. This CDR3 is CASSQVGVLTYEQYF. The CDR3 region has the DNA TGCGCCAGCAGCCAAGTAGGGGTACTTACCTACGAGCAGTACTTC.

The chain has TRBV18 and TRBJ1-1, with 8 bases lining up with TRBD1. The CDR3 length is 13 residues. CDR1 is KGHSH, CDR2 LQKENI, per germline. The V segment lost 2 bases and the J segment 8 bases; nucleotides outside the gene matches: 4. The CDR3 region is CASSPMDRAEAFF. The CDR3 nucleotides read TGTGCCAGCTCACCAATGGACAGGGCCGAAGCTTTCTTT.

The V and J genes are TRBV5-1 and TRBJ1-1; maybe TRBD1 (5 bases). CDR1 and CDR2 (germline): SGHRS, YFSETQ. The CDR3 has 14 amino acids. With 0 bases removed from V and 5 bases from J, the gap between germline ends came to 11 bases. CDR3 sequence reads: CASSLDIGATEAFF. The CDR3 DNA follows: TGCGCCAGCAGCTTGGATATAGGGGCAACTGAAGCTTTCTTT.

The chain carries TRBV6-2 or TRBV6-3 and TRBJ1-1; 7 bases fit TRBD1. With V trimmed by 5 bases and J by 5 bases, 8 bases remained unmatched. Germline V gene sequence: CDR1 MNHEY, CDR2 SVGEGT. The CDR3 is 14 residues long. CDR3 region: CASSVRQGNTEAFF. The CDR3, as DNA: TGTGCCAGCAGTGTACGACAGGGTAATACTGAAGCTTTCTTT.

The rearrangement joins TRBV10-2 to TRBJ1-1; D remains unclear. Trimming shortened V by 7 bases and J by 1 base, and 10 bases separated the two germline ends. Germline CDR1 and CDR2: WSHSY and SAAADI. This CDR3 contains 13 residues. The CDR3 loop reads CASKQNSNTEAFF. The CDR3 DNA sequence: TGCGCCAGCAAACAGAACTCGAACACTGAAGCTTTCTTT.

The V and J genes are TRBV29-1 and TRBJ2-1, with a weak D call TRBD1 (6 bases). Germline V gene sequence: CDR1 SQVTM, CDR2 ANQGSEA. Trimming pared 6 bases from V and 6 bases from J, leaving 15 bases between. The CDR3 spans 13 residues. CDR3 bases: TGCAGCGTGGACAAACAGGGAAGCAATGAGCAGTTCTTC. Protein product: CSVDKQGSNEQFF.

This chain links TRBV10-3 with TRBJ2-5, with D perhaps matching TRBD2 (5 bases). This CDR3 comprises 15 residues. Germline assignment: CDR1 ENHRY and CDR2 SYGVKD. Trimming removed 0 bases at V and 2 bases at J, with 10 bases between. The CDR3 sequence is CAISESSGGQETQYF. CDR3 nucleotides: TGTGCCATCAGTGAGTCATCGGGCGGGCAAGAGACCCAGTACTTC.